This paragraph reports one T cell receptor beta chain. The sample comes from a study of cytomegalovirus exposure and HLA in healthy donors. PCR employed 60 Vbeta and 13 Jbeta primers. Measured with immunoSEQ multiplex PCR; TCRdb has only the in-frame clones, and not every one. The sample has around 60,000 clones; around 82% are singletons. The CDR3 extends over 14 amino acids. The ends lost 6 bases at V and 7 bases at J; junction bases unmatched: 4. Germline CDR1 reads PRHDT; CDR2 reads FYEKMQ (reference sequence). Sequenced: PBMCs. The origin of this receptor is a male donor in good health and CMV-seronegative. This rearrangement joins TRBV13 to TRBJ2-1, with 12 bases lining up with TRBD2. The CDR3 loop reads CASSHGLAGNEQFF. The CDR3, as DNA: TGTGCCAGCAGTCACGGACTAGCGGGAAATGAGCAGTTCTTC. Drawing the rest from reference TRBV13 and TRBJ2-1, the complete variable domain is AAGVIQSPRHLIKEKRETATLKCYPIPRHDTVYWYQQGPGQDPQFLISFYEKMQSDKGSIPDRFSAQQFSDYHSELNMSSLELGDSALYFCASSHGLAGNEQFFGPGTRLTVL.